Listed here is a single T cell receptor beta chain. Trimming removed 6 bases at V and 3 bases at J, with 12 bases between. Germline V gene lookup returns CDR1 SQVTM and CDR2 ANQGSEA. The CDR3 is 12 amino acids. TCRdb processed the multiplex PCR reads anew with MiXCR; each CDR3 protein has one entry. The table includes about 180,000 distinct CDR3 sequences, around 35% detected once. This entry is derived from a study of breast tumors, draining lymph nodes, adjacent tissues. Axillary draining lymph nodes of breast cancer patients supplied the node samples. The sample was axillary lymph node tissue. This rearrangement joins TRBV29-1 to TRBJ2-7; D may be TRBD1 or TRBD2 (5 bases each). This TCR was recovered from a female donor with breast cancer. Some clones in this sample may be carry-over from other donors' samples. CDR3 sequence reads: CSVSGTLYEQYF. The CDR3 nucleotides read TGCAGCGTATCCGGGACCCTCTACGAGCAGTACTTC.